This TCR beta chain comes out of a study of metastatic and nonmetastatic thyroid tumors. In the study overall: Repertoires from malignant and benign thyroid patients were compared across blood and tumor or nodule tissue.

Methods used by the authors: Built for papillary thyroid cancer, a distant-metastasis classifier drew on CDR3 differences across clinicopathological groups. With MiXCR, TCRdb reprocessed the PCR reads. The V and J calls and clone size are TCRdb's, not the authors'. The repertoire holds 32,000 or so clones, with about a sixth as singletons. Losses at the gene ends were 5 bases for V and 0 bases for J; bases not matched to a gene: 6. There are 16 residues in the CDR3. CDR1 and CDR2 (germline): LNHDA, SQIVND (reference sequence). Each patient came to thyroid surgery without any prior treatment (of any kind). This clone was picked up many times. Its cognate antigen is unknown. Whole-study results and caveats: It was reported that TCR beta diversity was significantly higher in malignant thyroid tumors than benign nodules, in blood and tumor.

The specimen was blood. The chain is built from TRBV19 and TRBJ2-2; 7 bases align to TRBD2. This sequence was found in a male donor with papillary thyroid cancer or a benign thyroid nodule (not recorded which). Some clones in this sample may be carry-over from other donors' samples. The CDR3: CASSPRLAANTGELFF. For the CDR3, the DNA is TGTGCCAGTAGTCCCCGACTAGCCGCGAACACCGGGGAGCTGTTTTTT.